Given below is one T cell receptor beta chain in context. The antigen is undetermined. Several immunoSEQ plates received, in even portions, the genomic DNA of each subset. Measured with immunoSEQ multiplex PCR; TCRdb has only the in-frame clones, and not every one. The table has approximately 2.5 million clones, more than 80% seen once. Trimming took 10 bases from V and 0 from J, leaving 13 bases between them. The CDR3 sequence is 13 residues long. Germline values: CDR1 MNHEY, CDR2 SMNVEV (reference sequence). The data derive from a study of shared clonotypes between healthy human individuals. General study findings and limits: At large depth, rarefaction still showed sorted-subset sequencing to be incomplete. Approximately 4.6% of naive CD4 clonotypes were common to four donors.

The TCR sequence derives from a young man in good health. Source material: naive CD4+ T cells sorted from blood. As for subset: CD45RA+ positively selected. V gene TRBV27 combines with J gene TRBJ2-7; D perhaps matches TRBD1 (6 bases). Here the CDR3 reads CATSDRSSYEQYF. Written as DNA, the CDR3 is TGTGCCACCTCAGACAGGTCCTCCTACGAGCAGTACTTC.